What follows is one T cell receptor beta chain and its context. The antigen is undetermined. Sequencing used immunoSEQ multiplex PCR; TCRdb keeps in-frame clones, though not all of them. The table lists about 63,000 clones, around 83% of them singletons. The time point is: baseline, week 1 (first vaccination visit). Treatment noted: pre-vaccination baseline after standard-of-care therapy. These data are taken from a study of a mutant IDH1 vaccine in newly diagnosed glioma. Overall study context: Of the patients given treatment, roughly 60% were male and around 38% were female, and a mean age of approximately 40 years was recorded. Standard pretreatment was either radiotherapy, temozolomide, or, for most, radiochemotherapy with temozolomide.

Study outcomes and limitations: Whatever changes occurred in top peripheral T cell clonotypes seemed unrelated to pseudoprogression.

Sequencing was performed on peripheral blood mononuclear cells (PBMCs), taken from a glioma patient treated with radiotherapy, temozolomide or both. The clonotype originates from a young woman with glioma. Some clones in this sample may be carry-over from other donors' samples.

The CDR3 nucleotides are TGCGCCAGCAGCACCCCACGACAGGGTTCCGGGGAGCTGTTTTTT. It codes for CASSTPRQGSGELFF. The V call is TRBV5-1, the J call TRBJ2-2; 7 bases map to TRBD1. CDR3 size: 15 residues. Per the germline V gene, CDR1 is SGHRS and CDR2 is YFSETQ. The V and J ends lost 4 bases and 6 bases, in that order; junction bases with no gene match: 9.